Each of the 10 T cell receptor beta chains below was sequenced from the same sample in a study of tumor-infiltrating lymphocytes in primary liver carcinoma. The template, about 510 ng total RNA, yielded TCR beta cDNA made with a constant-region primer. Three nested multiplex PCR rounds, a slightly modified ARM-PCR method, built the TCR beta libraries. Primers for the first two PCR rounds were TRBV1-TRBV30 forward primers and a C-beta reverse primer (around 11 cycles per round). TCRdb ran MiXCR on the multiplex PCR reads and lists one entry per CDR3 protein. The repertoire consists of about 310,000 distinct CDR3 sequences, with less than 75% occurring once and the leading ten covering about 9.4%. Extraction also yielded germline DNA, while blood RNA was obtained from unsorted whole blood. Material: peripheral blood. Every receptor here comes from a man aged 35 to 55 with primary liver carcinoma and hepatitis B virus infection.

Concerning this clonotype itself: A much larger clonotype is one base distant, so this may be a read error. The CDR3 DNA sequence: TGCGCCAGCAGCCAGACGGACAGGGTCGACGAGACCCAGTACTTC. Translated, it gives CASSQTDRVDETQYF. V usage is TRBV4-3 and J usage is TRBJ2-5; 8 positions match TRBD1. The CDR3 sequence is 15 residues long. Germline CDR1 LGHNA, CDR2 YSLEER. The V and J ends lost 3 bases and 5 bases, in that order; junction bases with no gene match: 8.

Concerning this clonotype: A read error may be the cause here, since a much bigger clone is one base away. CDR3 amino acids: CACHNGNNEQFF. The CDR3 bases are TGTGCCTGCCATAACGGAAACAATGAGCAGTTCTTC. The chain has TRBV10-3 and TRBJ2-1; no firm D call. Trimming took off 11 bases at V and 5 bases at J, with 13 bases between the two ends. Germline loops: CDR1 ENHRY, CDR2 SYGVKD. CDR3 length equals 12 residues.

This clonotype was counted many times. The rearrangement joins TRBV6-2 or TRBV6-3 to TRBJ2-1; 13 bases agree with TRBD2. V was clipped by 5 bases and J by 7 bases; unmatched bases: 8. This CDR3 is 16 amino acids long. Germline assignment: CDR1 MNHEY and CDR2 SVGEGT. Here the CDR3 reads CASSPRLAGGVNEQFF. The DNA of the CDR3 is TGTGCCAGCAGTCCGAGACTAGCGGGAGGTGTAAATGAGCAGTTCTTC.

This clonotype was detected a few times. The chain couples TRBV6-2 or TRBV6-3 to TRBJ2-7, with no clear D. This CDR3 has 12 residues. The germline gives CDR1 MNHEY, CDR2 SVGEGT. V gave up 6 bases and J gave up 6 bases, with 12 bases separating them. The CDR3 region is CASSLNTVEQYF. For the CDR3, the DNA is TGTGCCAGCAGCCTAAACACGGTCGAGCAGTACTTC.

Regarding this clonotype: One end of the junction does not line up with germline, which may come from a read error. V gene TRBV6-4 combines with J gene TRBJ2-1; 10 bases align to TRBD2. The CDR3 runs 15 residues. In germline, CDR1 is MRHNA, CDR2 SNTAGT. CDR3 DNA sequence: TGTGCCGGCAGTACCCTAGCGGGAGCTGGTAATGAGCAGTTCTTC. It specifies CAGSTLAGAGNEQFF.

In the case of this clonotype: Just one base apart from a much larger clone, this may be a read error. The chain is built from TRBV10-2 and TRBJ2-7; TRBD1 or TRBD2 may be the D gene (5 bases each). V dropped 3 bases and J dropped 1 base, with 10 bases sitting between them. The CDR3 has 14 amino acids. Germline-derived CDR1 and CDR2 are WSHSY and SAAADI. The CDR3: CASSDGRESYEQYF. The CDR3 DNA reads as TGCGCCAGCAGTGACGGCAGGGAGTCCTACGAGCAGTACTTC.

Worth noting for this clonotype: This CDR3 is missing its conserved last phenylalanine or tryptophan, likely due to a read error. This chain connects TRBV11-2 to TRBJ2-3; D is perhaps TRBD2 (5 bases). Trimming removed 7 bases at V and 1 base at J, with 15 bases between. CDR1 and CDR2 from the germline V gene are SGHAT and FQNNGV. CDR3 length: 15 residues. Written as DNA, the CDR3 is TGTGCCAGCAAGTTAGAACTGGGAGGCACAGATACGCAGTATCTT. It specifies CASKLELGGTDTQYL.

Many counts were recorded for this clonotype. The chain is built from TRBV6-5 and TRBJ2-7; D uncertain. Germline V lookup: CDR1 MNHEY, CDR2 SVGAGI. This CDR3 contains 13 residues. V was cut by 2 bases and J by 7 bases, with 12 bases left in between. In DNA, the CDR3 is TGTGCCAGCAGTTACGAACAGTACACGGAGCAGTACTTC. It specifies CASSYEQYTEQYF.

The table lists this clonotype with a count of one. The conserved phenylalanine or tryptophan normally closing the CDR3 is absent here, so this likely arose from a read error. V is TRBV28 and J is TRBJ2-7; D may correspond to TRBD1 or TRBD2 (5 bases each). Between the trimmed V and J ends, which lost 4 bases and 9 bases, there was a span of 22 bases. Germline CDR1 reads MDHEN; CDR2 reads SYDVKM. The CDR3 loop spans 15 amino acids. The DNA for the CDR3 is TGTGCCAGCAGTTACGGTCAGACTGGGGGTGTCGGGCAGTACCTC. The encoded protein is CASSYGQTGGVGQYL.

J is TRBJ2-5 and V is TRBV5-1, with no clear D. The germline CDR1 and CDR2 sequences are SGHRS and YFSETQ. This CDR3 has 13 amino acids. V was cut by 4 bases and J by 5 bases, with 12 bases left in between. The CDR3 sequence is CASSPETLETQYF. CDR3 in DNA: TGCGCCAGCAGCCCGGAGACCTTGGAGACCCAGTACTTC.